The 8 T cell receptor beta chains reported below all come from one sample, sequenced in a study of blood T cell repertoires in COVID-19 (dated by TCRdb to the early 2020s). The library was built by means of the immunoSEQ multiplex PCR assay. The immuneACCESS repertoire file appears here via TCRdb, limited to in-frame rearrangements. These files lack a portion of the clones; in checked studies, under half of the deficit traces to unresolved V genes, and the cause of the others is not known. Here the sample has roughly 31,000 clones; around 90% occur a single time. About 1.6% of the sample is held by the ten biggest clonotypes. The sample consisted of peripheral blood. All receptors derive from a man between 60 and 75 years old with active COVID-19.

This sequence joins TRBV10-3 and TRBJ1-4; D possibly corresponds to TRBD1 (5 bases). CDR1 is ENHRY and CDR2 is SYGVKD in the germline V gene. The V end was cut by 4 bases, the J end by 4 bases, with 16 bases between. The CDR3 extends over 16 amino acids. The CDR3, as DNA: TGTGCCATCAGTGCTAAGACAGAGAAACTTAATGAAAAACTGTTTTTT. Amino acid sequence: CAISAKTEKLNEKLFF.

V usage is TRBV4-2 and J usage is TRBJ1-1; 9 positions agree with TRBD1. CDR3 length equals 16 residues. CDR1 LGHNA and CDR2 YNFKEQ come from the germline V gene. J was trimmed by 5 bases and V by 0 bases; bases with no gene match: 7. CDR3 DNA: TGTGCCAGCAGCCAAGATATACAGGGGGCATGGACTGAAGCTTTCTTT. Translating gives CASSQDIQGAWTEAFF.

The J gene is TRBJ1-1, the V gene TRBV28, with 11 bases fitting TRBD1. In germline, CDR1 is MDHEN, CDR2 SYDVKM. The CDR3 is 15 amino acids. V trimming: 5 bases; J trimming: 6 bases; junction bases outside the gene matches: 8. CDR3 amino acids: CASSPLGQGAPEAFF. The CDR3 DNA reads as TGTGCCAGCAGTCCCCTAGGACAGGGGGCACCTGAAGCTTTCTTT.

The J gene is TRBJ1-5, the V gene TRBV6-1, with unresolved D. From germline, CDR1 is MNHNS and CDR2 SASEGT. This CDR3 contains 15 residues. The V and J ends lost 1 base and 3 bases respectively, with 10 bases between them. The CDR3: CASSEVAAFNQPQHF. The CDR3 DNA reads as TGTGCCAGCAGTGAAGTGGCGGCATTCAATCAGCCCCAGCATTTT.

The J gene is TRBJ2-7, the V gene TRBV6-2 or TRBV6-3, with 8 bases lining up with TRBD2. Germline CDR1 and CDR2: MNHEY and SVGEGT. The CDR3 has 14 amino acids. V gave up 7 bases and J gave up 3 bases; unmatched junction bases: 8. CDR3 sequence reads: CASTPGGSFYEQYF. Here the CDR3 DNA reads TGTGCCAGCACCCCGGGGGGGTCCTTCTACGAGCAGTACTTC.

This clone appeared a few times. The chain has TRBV28 and TRBJ2-7; a possible D gene is TRBD1 (6 bases). Germline CDR1 MDHEN, CDR2 SYDVKM. The CDR3 extends over 15 amino acids. Trimming cost V 3 bases and J 7 bases, with 19 bases left between them. The CDR3: CASSFPDRIITEQYF. DNA of the CDR3: TGTGCCAGCAGTTTCCCCGACAGGATAATTACGGAGCAGTACTTC.

The gene calls are TRBV2 and TRBJ2-7; perhaps TRBD2 as D (6 bases). The V gene lost 4 bases and the J gene lost 4 bases, with 8 bases spanning the gap. Germline V lookup: CDR1 SNHLY, CDR2 FYNNEI. The CDR3 has 12 amino acids. DNA of the CDR3: TGTGCCAGCAGTGGCAGCGGGTACGAGCAGTACTTC. It encodes CASSGSGYEQYF.

V and J are TRBV24-1 and TRBJ2-7; a possible D gene is TRBD1 (7 bases). This CDR3 has 19 amino acids. Trimming removed 7 bases at V and 2 bases at J, with 29 bases between. Germline V gene data show CDR1 as KGHDR and CDR2 as SFDVKD. CDR3 amino acids: CATSHAEGRGWGVAYEQYF. In DNA form, the CDR3 reads TGTGCCACCAGCCACGCCGAGGGCAGGGGGTGGGGGGTGGCCTACGAGCAGTACTTC.